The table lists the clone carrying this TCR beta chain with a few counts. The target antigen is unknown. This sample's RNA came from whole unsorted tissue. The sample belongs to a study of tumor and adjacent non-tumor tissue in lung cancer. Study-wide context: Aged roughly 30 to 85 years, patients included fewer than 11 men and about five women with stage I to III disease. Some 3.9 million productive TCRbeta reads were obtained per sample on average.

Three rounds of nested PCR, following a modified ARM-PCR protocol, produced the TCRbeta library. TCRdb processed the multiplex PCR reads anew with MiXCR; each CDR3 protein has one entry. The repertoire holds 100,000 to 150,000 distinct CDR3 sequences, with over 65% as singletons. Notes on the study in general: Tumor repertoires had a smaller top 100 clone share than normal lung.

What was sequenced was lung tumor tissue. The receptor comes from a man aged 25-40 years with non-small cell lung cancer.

The CDR3 DNA is TGCAGTGCTAGAATGCTGGAGCCGGGGGGGAACACCGGGGAGCTGTTTTTT. Its protein product is CSARMLEPGGNTGELFF. V and J are TRBV20-1 and TRBJ2-2, with 7 bases lining up with TRBD2. The V and J ends lost 2 bases and 1 base, in that order; junction bases with no gene match: 10. Per germline, CDR1 DFQATT and CDR2 SNEGSKA (reference sequence). This CDR3 has 17 residues.